Listed here are 22 T cell receptor beta chains from one sample, sequenced in a study of cytomegalovirus exposure and HLA in healthy donors. Primers: 60 Vbeta forward and 13 Jbeta reverse. Libraries were prepared by immunoSEQ multiplex PCR; TCRdb keeps only in-frame clonotypes and omits some of them. Of about 120,000 clones in the sample, approximately 80% were seen once. Sequenced sample: PBMCs. The receptors here all came from a man younger than 45 in good health and CMV-seronegative.

The chain carries TRBV11-3 and TRBJ2-1; a possible D gene is TRBD1 (7 bases). There are 18 residues in the CDR3. Germline assignment: CDR1 SGHNT and CDR2 YENEEA. Trimming cost V 1 base and J 0 bases, with 16 bases left between them. Written as DNA, the CDR3 is TGTGCCAGCAGCTTAGGGTCCGGGCAGGGGGGCTCCTACAATGAGCAGTTCTTC. It encodes CASSLGSGQGGSYNEQFF.

CDR3 sequence: CASSLALRDTQYF. CDR3 coding DNA: TGTGCCAGCAGCTTGGCCTTGAGAGATACGCAGTATTTT. V usage is TRBV5-4 and J usage is TRBJ2-3; D is undetermined. Germline CDR1 SGHNT, CDR2 YYREEE (reference sequence). Trimming took off 0 bases at V and 5 bases at J, with 7 bases between the two ends. The CDR3 sequence is 13 residues long. Complete variable domain (other parts from reference TRBV5-4 and TRBJ2-3): ETGVTQSPTHLIKTRGQQVTLRCSSQSGHNTVSWYQQALGQGPQFIFQYYREEENGRGNFPPRFSGLQFPNYSSELNVNALELDDSALYLCASSLALRDTQYFGPGTRLTVL.

This chain uses TRBV19 with TRBJ1-1, with 8 bases aligning to TRBD1. The V and J ends lost 3 bases and 8 bases, in that order; junction bases with no gene match: 5. CDR1 is LNHDA and CDR2 is SQIVND in the germline V gene (reference sequence). CDR3 size: 13 residues. The CDR3 spells CASSMERDREAFF. The DNA of the CDR3 is TGTGCCAGTAGTATGGAAAGGGACAGGGAAGCTTTCTTT.

The V and J genes are TRBV6-1 and TRBJ2-7; a possible D gene is TRBD2 (5 bases). Germline V gene sequence: CDR1 MNHNS, CDR2 SASEGT. The ends were cut back, 5 bases at V and 1 base at J, with 15 bases in the middle. The CDR3 spans 15 residues. Here the CDR3 reads CASSPHSGSSYEQYF. The CDR3 coding sequence is TGTGCCAGCAGTCCTCACTCTGGGAGTTCCTACGAGCAGTACTTC.

The chain couples TRBV9 to TRBJ1-5; 9 nucleotides line up with TRBD1. The CDR3 consists of 15 residues. Germline assignment: CDR1 SGDLS and CDR2 YYNGEE. The trim removed 3 bases at V and 1 base at J, leaving 2 bases unmatched. CDR3 coding DNA: TGTGCCAGCAGCGCGGGACAGGGCAGCAATCAGCCCCAGCATTTT. It is translated as CASSAGQGSNQPQHF.

The chain joins TRBV7-7 to TRBJ2-5; 7 bases line up with TRBD1. From germline, CDR1 is SSHAT and CDR2 FNYEAQ (reference sequence). J gave up 1 base and V 5 bases, and 7 bases lay outside the gene matches. There are 15 residues in the CDR3. CDR3 region: CASSPNRGPQETQYF. CDR3 nucleotides: TGTGCCAGCAGCCCGAACAGGGGCCCCCAAGAGACCCAGTACTTC.

The chain links TRBV7-8 to TRBJ2-7; 8 bases fit TRBD2. J lost 5 bases, V lost 4 bases, and 10 bases had no gene match. The CDR3 is made up of 15 amino acids. Germline V CDR1 and CDR2: SGHVS, FQNEAQ. The CDR3 reads CASSSARIAGNEQYF. CDR3 coding DNA: TGTGCCAGCAGCTCAGCTCGGATAGCGGGGAACGAGCAGTACTTC.

J is TRBJ1-4 and V is TRBV11-2; weak D call: TRBD1 (5 bases). The CDR3 loop spans 13 amino acids. With 8 bases removed from V and 8 bases from J, the gap between germline ends came to 15 bases. Per the germline V gene, CDR1 is SGHAT and CDR2 is FQNNGV. The CDR3 nucleotides read TGTGCCAGCGAACAGGCTAATGTAGAAAAACTGTTTTTT. This sequence encodes CASEQANVEKLFF. Complete variable domain (other parts from reference TRBV11-2 and TRBJ1-4): EAGVAQSPRYKIIEKRQSVAFWCNPISGHATLYWYQQILGQGPKLLIQFQNNGVVDDSQLPKDRFSAERLKGVDSTLKIQPAKLEDSAVYLCASEQANVEKLFFGSGTQLSVL.

Only a few counts were recorded for this clone. The gene calls are TRBV18 and TRBJ2-5, with 9 nucleotides matching TRBD1. Germline trimming cut 3 bases from V and 4 bases from J; bases unmatched to any gene: 9. The CDR3 runs to 16 residues. The germline gives CDR1 KGHSH, CDR2 LQKENI. Written as DNA, the CDR3 is TGTGCCAGCTCACCCCTAAACAGGGGGCTTAGAGAGACCCAGTACTTC. As protein: CASSPLNRGLRETQYF. The full variable domain, with the rest looked up from reference TRBV18 and TRBJ2-5, is NAGVMQNPRHLVRRRGQEARLRCSPMKGHSHVYWYRQLPEEGLKFMVYLQKENIIDESGMPKERFSAEFPKEGPSILRIQQVVRGDSAAYFCASSPLNRGLRETQYFGPGTRLLVL.

This clone was seen just once. V and J are TRBV6-4 and TRBJ2-1, with 8 bases lining up with TRBD1. CDR1 is MRHNA and CDR2 is SNTAGT in the germline V gene. J was trimmed by 5 bases and V by 2 bases; bases with no gene match: 2. CDR3 size: 14 residues. The CDR3 DNA is TGTGCCAGCAGTGACGGACAGGGACACAATGAGCAGTTCTTC. This sequence encodes CASSDGQGHNEQFF.

This chain links TRBV5-4 with TRBJ1-2; 12 bases are shared with TRBD1. The CDR3 is 16 amino acids. J gave up 2 bases and V 0 bases, and 2 bases lay outside the gene matches. Germline values: CDR1 SGHNT, CDR2 YYREEE (reference sequence). The CDR3 reads CASSLAGTGGNYGYTF. CDR3 sequence (DNA): TGTGCCAGCAGCTTGGCCGGGACAGGGGGCAACTATGGCTACACCTTC.

V is TRBV30 and J is TRBJ2-2, with TRBD2 identical over 11 bases. Per the germline V gene, CDR1 is GTSNPN and CDR2 is SVGIG (reference sequence). The CDR3 consists of 19 residues. V lost 4 bases to trimming and J lost 4 bases; unmatched junction nucleotides: 17. The CDR3 sequence: CAWIGAGLSSGRGTGELFF. The DNA of the CDR3 is TGTGCCTGGATCGGGGCAGGATTGAGTAGCGGGAGGGGCACCGGGGAGCTGTTTTTT. Full variable domain (outside the CDR3, taken from reference TRBV30 and TRBJ2-2): SQTIHQWPATLVQPVGSPLSLECTVEGTSNPNLYWYRQAAGRGLQLLFYSVGIGQISSEVPQNLSASRPQDRQFILSSKKLLLSDSGFYLCAWIGAGLSSGRGTGELFFGEGSRLTVL.

The chain employs TRBV27 and TRBJ1-5; 11 nucleotides line up with TRBD1. This CDR3 comprises 15 residues. The germline V gene has CDR1 MNHEY and CDR2 SMNVEV (reference sequence). V gave up 5 bases and J gave up 6 bases; unmatched junction bases: 6. The CDR3 sequence: CASSLGQGAGQPQHF. The CDR3 DNA reads as TGTGCCAGCAGTCTAGGACAGGGGGCGGGTCAGCCCCAGCATTTT.

This clone was observed a few times. The V call is TRBV27, the J call TRBJ1-4; a weak D match, TRBD1 (5 bases). The CDR3 extends over 13 amino acids. V gave up 4 bases and J gave up 3 bases, with 6 bases separating them. Per germline, CDR1 MNHEY and CDR2 SMNVEV (reference sequence). The CDR3 DNA reads TGTGCCAGCAGTTGGGGCTCTAATGAAAAACTGTTTTTT. It specifies CASSWGSNEKLFF.

This sequence joins TRBV27 and TRBJ2-7; 10 bases are a match to TRBD2. After removal of 5 bases from V and 2 bases from J, the junction contained 3 bases not matched to a gene. Germline CDR1 and CDR2: MNHEY and SMNVEV (reference sequence). The CDR3 is made up of 14 amino acids. As DNA, the CDR3 is TGTGCCAGCAGTGTTCTAGCGGGAGCCTACGAGCAGTACTTC. Amino acid sequence: CASSVLAGAYEQYF.

The chain couples TRBV19 to TRBJ2-5; the D is unclear. CDR1 LNHDA and CDR2 SQIVND come from the germline V gene (reference sequence). The V end lost 4 bases, the J end lost 2 bases, and 11 bases lay between the germline ends. The CDR3 loop spans 14 amino acids. CDR3 bases: TGTGCCAGTAGTAGGCGACACGAACAAGAGACCCAGTACTTC. Translating gives CASSRRHEQETQYF.

This clone came up a few times. The chain joins TRBV5-1 to TRBJ2-6; 10 bases agree with TRBD1. With V trimmed by 4 bases and J by 2 bases, 12 bases remained unmatched. The germline V gene encodes CDR1 SGHRS and CDR2 YFSETQ. This CDR3 region has 19 residues. CDR3 loop: CASSTGGGQGTTGANVLTF. In nucleotides, the CDR3 is TGCGCCAGCAGCACCGGAGGGGGACAGGGGACTACTGGGGCCAACGTCCTGACTTTC. Full variable domain (rest looked up from reference TRBV5-1 and TRBJ2-6): KAGVTQTPRYLIKTRGQQVTLSCSPISGHRSVSWYQQTPGQGLQFLFEYFSETQRNKGNFPGRFSGRQFSNSRSEMNVSTLELGDSALYLCASSTGGGQGTTGANVLTFGAGSRLTVL.

The rearrangement uses TRBV9 and TRBJ2-2; possible D gene TRBD2, 6 bases. V was clipped by 0 bases and J by 3 bases, with 30 bases between them. The CDR3 spans 22 residues. Germline CDR1 reads SGDLS; CDR2 reads YYNGEE. The CDR3 region is CASSVGGMSSRIRRGDTGELFF. DNA for the CDR3: TGTGCCAGCAGCGTAGGAGGAATGTCCTCTAGGATTCGGAGGGGAGACACCGGGGAGCTGTTTTTT. The full variable domain, its missing parts supplied by reference TRBV9 and TRBJ2-2, is DSGVTQTPKHLITATGQRVTLRCSPRSGDLSVYWYQQSLDQGLQFLIQYYNGEERAKGNILERFSAQQFPDLHSELNLSSLELGDSALYFCASSVGGMSSRIRRGDTGELFFGEGSRLTVL.

The gene calls are TRBV18 and TRBJ2-1; unclear D gene. V shed 1 base and J shed 6 bases, with 10 bases lying between them. Looked up from germline, CDR1 is KGHSH and CDR2 is LQKENI. The CDR3 runs 14 residues. The CDR3 DNA reads as TGTGCCAGCTCACCACTAGCTCTGTCCAATGAGCAGTTCTTC. The encoded protein is CASSPLALSNEQFF.

The chain carries TRBV5-1 and TRBJ2-7, with 9 bases that match TRBD2. CDR1 is SGHRS, CDR2 YFSETQ, per germline. This CDR3 contains 15 residues. Trimming at V came to 4 bases and at J to 3 bases, leaving 8 bases not matched to a gene. In DNA form, the CDR3 reads TGCGCCAGCAGCGGGATAGCGGGAGAAAACTACGAGCAGTACTTC. Residues: CASSGIAGENYEQYF.

The chain recombines TRBV15 with TRBJ1-2, with D maybe TRBD1 (5 bases). Germline V gene lookup returns CDR1 LNHNV and CDR2 YYDKDF (reference sequence). The CDR3 spans 15 residues. The ends were cut back, 6 bases at V and 5 bases at J, with 19 bases in the middle. In DNA, the CDR3 is TGTGCCACCAGGCCCCTCGACAGTAGATCTTATGGCTACACCTTC. Encoded protein: CATRPLDSRSYGYTF.

This chain links TRBV27 with TRBJ2-5; TRBD2 matches at 7 bases. Germline V gene sequence: CDR1 MNHEY, CDR2 SMNVEV (reference sequence). The junction had 1 base not matched to a gene; V was cut back by 3 bases and J by 3 bases. The CDR3 has 13 amino acids. DNA of the CDR3: TGTGCCAGCAGTTTTCTAGCGGAAGAGACCCAGTACTTC. Residues: CASSFLAEETQYF.